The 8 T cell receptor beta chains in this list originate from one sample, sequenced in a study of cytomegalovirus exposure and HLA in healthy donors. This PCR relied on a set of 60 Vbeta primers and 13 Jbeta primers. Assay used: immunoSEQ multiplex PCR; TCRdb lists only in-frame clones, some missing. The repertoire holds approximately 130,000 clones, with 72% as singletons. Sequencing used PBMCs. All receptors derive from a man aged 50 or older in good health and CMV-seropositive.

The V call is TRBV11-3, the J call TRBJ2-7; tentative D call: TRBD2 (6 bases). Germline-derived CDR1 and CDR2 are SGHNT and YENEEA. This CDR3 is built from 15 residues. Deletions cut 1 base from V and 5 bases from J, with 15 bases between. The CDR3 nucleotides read TGTGCCAGCAGCTTAGTCCGGCAGGGAGGCAACGAGCAGTACTTC. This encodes CASSLVRQGGNEQYF.

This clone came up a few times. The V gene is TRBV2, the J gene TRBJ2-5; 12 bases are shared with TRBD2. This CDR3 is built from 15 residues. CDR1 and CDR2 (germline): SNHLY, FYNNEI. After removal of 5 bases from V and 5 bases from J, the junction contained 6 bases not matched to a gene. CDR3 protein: CASSFRTSGEETQYF. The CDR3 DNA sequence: TGTGCCAGCAGTTTTCGGACTAGCGGGGAGGAGACCCAGTACTTC.

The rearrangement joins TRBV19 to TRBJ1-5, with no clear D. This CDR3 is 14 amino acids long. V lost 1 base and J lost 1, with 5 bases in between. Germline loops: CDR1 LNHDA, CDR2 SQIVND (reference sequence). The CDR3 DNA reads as TGTGCCAGTAGTATAGGCGGGAGCAATCAGCCCCAGCATTTT. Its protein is CASSIGGSNQPQHF.

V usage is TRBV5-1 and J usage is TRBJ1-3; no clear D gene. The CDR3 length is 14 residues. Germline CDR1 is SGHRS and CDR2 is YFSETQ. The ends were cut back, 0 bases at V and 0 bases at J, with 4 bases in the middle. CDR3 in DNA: TGCGCCAGCAGCTTGGAACTCTCTGGAAACACCATATATTTT. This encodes CASSLELSGNTIYF. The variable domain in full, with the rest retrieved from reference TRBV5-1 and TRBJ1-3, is KAGVTQTPRYLIKTRGQQVTLSCSPISGHRSVSWYQQTPGQGLQFLFEYFSETQRNKGNFPGRFSGRQFSNSRSEMNVSTLELGDSALYLCASSLELSGNTIYFGEGSWLTVV.

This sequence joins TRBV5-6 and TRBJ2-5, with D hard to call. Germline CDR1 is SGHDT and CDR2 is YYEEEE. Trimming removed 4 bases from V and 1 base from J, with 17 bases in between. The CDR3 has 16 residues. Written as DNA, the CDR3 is TGTGCCAGCAGCCTCGGAAGTACGAGGTCCCAAGAGACCCAGTACTTC. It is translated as CASSLGSTRSQETQYF. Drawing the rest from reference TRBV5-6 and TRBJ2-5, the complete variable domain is DAGVTQSPTHLIKTRGQQVTLRCSPKSGHDTVSWYQQALGQGPQFIFQYYEEEERQRGNFPDRFSGHQFPNYSSELNVNALLLGDSALYLCASSLGSTRSQETQYFGPGTRLLVL.

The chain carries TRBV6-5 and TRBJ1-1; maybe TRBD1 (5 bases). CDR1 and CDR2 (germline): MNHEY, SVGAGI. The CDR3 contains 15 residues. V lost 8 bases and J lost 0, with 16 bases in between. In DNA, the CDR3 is TGTGCCAGCCCAACTGGGGGGACTTTGAACACTGAAGCTTTCTTT. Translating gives CASPTGGTLNTEAFF.

CDR3 coding DNA: TGTGCCAGCAGCCCTGGACAGGGGTTGGGGGCCAACGTCCTGACTTTC. Translating it yields CASSPGQGLGANVLTF. The V and J genes are TRBV11-1 and TRBJ2-6; 9 nucleotides agree with TRBD1. The ends lost 5 bases at V and 4 bases at J; junction bases unmatched: 6. Per the germline V gene, CDR1 is SGHAT and CDR2 is FQDESV (reference sequence). The CDR3 totals 16 residues.

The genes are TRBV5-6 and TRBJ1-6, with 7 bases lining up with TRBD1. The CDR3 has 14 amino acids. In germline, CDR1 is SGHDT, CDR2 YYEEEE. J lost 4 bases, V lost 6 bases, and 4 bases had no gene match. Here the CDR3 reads CASNPGQYNSPLHF. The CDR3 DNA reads TGTGCCAGCAATCCGGGACAGTATAATTCACCCCTCCACTTT. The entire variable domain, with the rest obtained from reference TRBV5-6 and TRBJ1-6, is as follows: DAGVTQSPTHLIKTRGQQVTLRCSPKSGHDTVSWYQQALGQGPQFIFQYYEEEERQRGNFPDRFSGHQFPNYSSELNVNALLLGDSALYLCASNPGQYNSPLHFGNGTRLTVT.